One TCR beta chain is described in this entry. Its antigen is still unknown. Other DNA sequences in this sample translate to the same CDR3. This sample was included in a study of shared clonotypes between healthy human individuals. Across the study: Contributing individuals were a couple of females and a few males aged 18 to 49. For every donor, three CD4 naive, three CD4 memory, two CD8 naive and one CD8 memory plates were used.

Study-wide points: Memory subsets generally showed smaller estimated richness than naive subsets did. How much donors shared clonotypes was expected to be affected by sequencing depth.

Data came from immunoSEQ multiplex PCR; TCRdb stores just in-frame clones and leaves some out. The sample holds about 670,000 clones, 60% to 80% seen once. The germline gives CDR1 SGHAT, CDR2 FQNNGV. V lost 1 base and J 0 bases, leaving 8 bases between the germline ends. The CDR3 is 15 amino acids. Sequencing used memory CD4+ T cells sorted from blood. Subset denoted: CD45RA-negative fraction. This clonotype was sampled from a woman in her thirties in good health. This chain joins TRBV11-2 and TRBJ2-3, with TRBD2 as a possible D gene (6 bases). CDR3 DNA sequence: TGTGCCAGCAGCTTAGTTGGGACTAGCACAGATACGCAGTATTTT. It translates to CASSLVGTSTDTQYF.